The 13 T cell receptor beta chains reported below all come from one sample, sequenced in a study of early T cells in non-severe SARS-CoV-2 infection. TCRdb analysed the 5' RACE reads with MiXCR anew, one entry per CDR3 protein. The sample records about 100,000 distinct CDR3 sequences, about 12% being singletons. The specimen sequenced was whole blood. The origin of the receptors is an adult who was a healthcare worker with PCR-confirmed SARS-CoV-2 infection or an uninfected control (not recorded which).

This clonotype has only a few counts. The chain joins TRBV24-1 to TRBJ1-4, with D unclear. Trimming shortened V by 3 bases and J by 6 bases, and 7 bases separated the two germline ends. The germline CDR1 and CDR2 sequences are KGHDR and SFDVKD. This CDR3 has 13 amino acids. This chain's CDR3 is CATSDGVDEKLFF. CDR3 bases: TGTGCCACCAGTGATGGGGTGGATGAAAAACTGTTTTTT.

This clonotype has more than one count but fewer than ten. This chain connects TRBV20-1 to TRBJ2-1; tentatively, D is TRBD1 or TRBD2 (5 bases each). The CDR3 contains 13 residues. The germline gives CDR1 DFQATT, CDR2 SNEGSKA (reference sequence). V gave up 0 bases and J gave up 9 bases, with 12 bases separating them. The CDR3 loop is CSARETSRGEQFF. CDR3 bases: TGCAGTGCTAGAGAGACGTCGAGGGGTGAGCAGTTCTTC.

The sample holds many counts of this clonotype. This chain links TRBV28 with TRBJ2-2; D unclear. This CDR3 has 13 amino acids. The V and J ends lost 3 bases and 4 bases respectively, with 6 bases between them. Germline V gene data show CDR1 as MDHEN and CDR2 as SYDVKM. DNA of the CDR3: TGTGCCAGCAGTTTTCCCCCCACCGGGGAGCTGTTTTTT. Protein: CASSFPPTGELFF.

This clonotype was detected ten times or more. The V call is TRBV11-2, the J call TRBJ2-3; D is tentatively TRBD1 or TRBD2 (6 bases each). The germline CDR1 and CDR2 sequences are SGHAT and FQNNGV. V was cut by 5 bases and J by 4 bases, with 19 bases left in between. The CDR3 contains 16 residues. CDR3 sequence: CASSPAGTLAADTQYF. CDR3 DNA: TGTGCCAGCAGCCCCGCCGGGACACTAGCAGCAGATACGCAGTATTTT.

This clonotype was seen ten or more times. J is TRBJ2-1 and V is TRBV11-2; 10 bases align to TRBD2. Trimming took 1 base from V and 6 from J; bases not matched to a gene: 3. The CDR3 has 15 amino acids. Germline CDR1 reads SGHAT; CDR2 reads FQNNGV. CDR3 coding DNA: TGTGCCAGCAGCTTAGTAGCGGGGGGCCTCAATGAGCAGTTCTTC. It is translated as CASSLVAGGLNEQFF.

In this sample, this clonotype turned up once. The chain joins TRBV15 to TRBJ1-5; D is undetermined. Per the germline V gene, CDR1 is LNHNV and CDR2 is YYDKDF (reference sequence). V shed 0 bases and J shed 3 bases, with 9 bases lying between them. There are 15 residues in the CDR3. The CDR3 loop is CATSRDRIPNQPQHF. CDR3 nucleotide sequence: TGTGCCACCAGCAGAGATAGGATCCCCAATCAGCCCCAGCATTTT. Drawing the rest from reference TRBV15 and TRBJ1-5, the complete variable domain is DAMVIQNPRYQVTQFGKPVTLSCSQTLNHNVMYWYQQKSSQAPKLLFHYYDKDFNNEADTPDNFQSRRPNTSFCFLDIRSPGLGDTAMYLCATSRDRIPNQPQHFGDGTRLSIL.

This clonotype was detected ten times or more. This chain uses TRBV10-1 with TRBJ1-4; maybe TRBD1 (5 bases). The germline gives CDR1 WNHNN, CDR2 SYGVQD (reference sequence). This CDR3 region has 17 residues. V was trimmed by 8 bases and J by 4 bases, leaving 23 bases between them. The CDR3 nucleotides are TGCGCCAGCGCCCCGAACCAAAACAGGTTGAGTAATGAAAAACTGTTTTTT. It specifies CASAPNQNRLSNEKLFF.

This clonotype has ten or more counts. The chain uses TRBV7-9 and TRBJ1-3, with 7 bases that match TRBD1. J lost 4 bases, V lost 5 bases, and 5 bases had no gene match. CDR1 is SEHNR, CDR2 FQNEAQ, per germline (reference sequence). The CDR3 runs to 14 residues. CDR3 bases: TGTGCCAGCAGCGACAGGGCAGCAGGAAACACCATATATTTT. Its translation: CASSDRAAGNTIYF.

This clonotype has just a few counts. The V call is TRBV29-1, the J call TRBJ1-1, with D perhaps TRBD1 (5 bases). In germline, CDR1 is SQVTM, CDR2 ANQGSEA. The V end lost 6 bases, the J end lost 4 bases, and 24 bases lay between the germline ends. This CDR3 spans 16 amino acids. The CDR3 sequence: CSVRTGTLLRGTEAFF. Here the CDR3 DNA reads TGCAGCGTCAGGACCGGGACCCTCCTAAGGGGCACTGAAGCTTTCTTT.

V usage is TRBV2 and J usage is TRBJ1-1; D remains ambiguous. V shed 6 bases and J shed 3 bases, with 14 bases lying between them. There are 14 residues in the CDR3. Germline-derived CDR1 and CDR2 are SNHLY and FYNNEI. The CDR3 DNA is TGTGCCAGCAGGGAGATCCTTTGGGACACTGAAGCTTTCTTT. This translates into CASREILWDTEAFF. Based on the CDR3 plus reference TRBV2 and TRBJ1-1, the full variable domain is EPEVTQTPSHQVTQMGQEVILRCVPISNHLYFYWYRQILGQKVEFLVSFYNNEISEKSEIFDDQFSVERPDGSNFTLKIRSTKLEDSAMYFCASREILWDTEAFFGQGTRLTVV.

The chain couples TRBV12-3 or TRBV12-4 to TRBJ2-3; D gene ambiguous. The CDR3 contains 13 residues. Trimming pared 4 bases from V and 1 base from J, leaving 6 bases between. CDR3 loop: CASSSPGTDTQYF. The CDR3 bases are TGTGCCAGCAGTTCCCCCGGCACAGATACGCAGTATTTT.

The chain is built from TRBV15 and TRBJ1-2; 8 positions match TRBD1. With V trimmed by 1 base and J by 6 bases, 13 bases remained unmatched. The CDR3 contains 17 residues. Looked up from germline, CDR1 is LNHNV and CDR2 is YYDKDF (reference sequence). The CDR3 is CATSRGGTPGGADGYTF. The CDR3 nucleotides are TGTGCCACCAGCAGAGGGGGGACCCCAGGGGGCGCGGATGGCTACACCTTC.

Only a few counts were recorded for this clonotype. The rearrangement links TRBV12-3 or TRBV12-4 to TRBJ1-5; 8 nucleotides match TRBD1. J gave up 7 bases and V 1 base, and 9 bases lay outside the gene matches. The CDR3 runs to 16 residues. The DNA for the CDR3 is TGTGCCAGCAGTTTAGGGAGGGGGACAGGTCGGCAGCCCCAGCATTTT. It codes for CASSLGRGTGRQPQHF.